This T cell receptor (beta chain) was captured by sequencing in a study of Ad26.COV2.S vaccination and SARS-CoV-2 variants. The repertoire was sequenced with immunoSEQ multiplex PCR; TCRdb's copy has only in-frame clones and lacks some. The table shows a few hundred thousand clones, with 92% occurring only once. Germline values: CDR1 SGHNT, CDR2 YYREEE (reference sequence). The ends were cut back, 3 bases at V and 7 bases at J, with 17 bases in the middle. This CDR3 spans 16 amino acids. As to treatment: some 20 received Ad26.COV2.S at low or high dose, single or two shots; five or six received placebo; per-sample allocation not given. Sampling happened 63 days after the first vaccine or placebo injection. Expression of Wuhan-strain SARS-CoV-2 spike came from the Ad26 vector that formed the vaccine.

V gene TRBV5-4 combines with J gene TRBJ1-6; D is ambiguous. This sequence originates from a person aged 18-65 years who received the Ad26.COV2.S COVID-19 vaccine or a placebo. The source material was peripheral blood, sampled in a trial of Ad26.COV2.S vaccine versus placebo. CDR3: CASSSTENPENSPLHF. The CDR3 DNA is TGTGCCAGCAGCTCTACTGAGAACCCCGAAAATTCACCCCTCCACTTT.